The sequence of this T cell receptor (beta chain) was determined in a study of T cell changes during pregnancy in multiple sclerosis. The CDR3 consists of 20 residues. From germline, CDR1 is PRHDT and CDR2 FYEKMQ (reference sequence). V shed 4 bases, J shed 4 bases, and the junction held 18 bases outside the gene matches. Clones were read by immunoSEQ multiplex PCR, and TCRdb kept only the in-frame ones, dropping some. Of 30,000 to 40,000 clones listed, 90% were seen once; the top ten hold 0.57%. V usage is TRBV13 and J usage is TRBJ2-5; 13 nucleotides agree with TRBD2. The sample was CD4+ T cells from peripheral blood mononuclear cells, taken in the second trimester of pregnancy. The TCR comes from a female donor with multiple sclerosis, enrolled in a pregnancy study. The CDR3 spells CASSSYKRTSGRWVGETQYF. Here the CDR3 DNA reads TGTGCCAGCAGCTCCTACAAAAGGACTAGCGGGAGATGGGTGGGAGAGACCCAGTACTTC.